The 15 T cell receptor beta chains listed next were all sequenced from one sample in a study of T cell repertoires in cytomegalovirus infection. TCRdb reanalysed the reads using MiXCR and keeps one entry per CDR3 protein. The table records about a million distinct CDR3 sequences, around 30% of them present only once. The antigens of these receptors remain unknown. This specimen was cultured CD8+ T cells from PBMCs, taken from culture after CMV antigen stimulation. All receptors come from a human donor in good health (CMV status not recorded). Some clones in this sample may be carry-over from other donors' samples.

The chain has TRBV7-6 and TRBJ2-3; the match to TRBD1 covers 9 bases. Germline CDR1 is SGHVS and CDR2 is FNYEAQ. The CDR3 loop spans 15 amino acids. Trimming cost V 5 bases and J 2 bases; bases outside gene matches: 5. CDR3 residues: CASSNRTGVTDTQYF. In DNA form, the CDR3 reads TGTGCCAGCAGCAACCGGACAGGGGTCACAGATACGCAGTATTTT. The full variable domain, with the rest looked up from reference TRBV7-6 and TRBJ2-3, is GAGVSQSPRYKVTKRGQDVALRCDPISGHVSLYWYRQALGQGPEFLTYFNYEAQQDKSGLPNDRFSAERPEGSISTLTIQRTEQRDSAMYRCASSNRTGVTDTQYFGPGTRLTVL.

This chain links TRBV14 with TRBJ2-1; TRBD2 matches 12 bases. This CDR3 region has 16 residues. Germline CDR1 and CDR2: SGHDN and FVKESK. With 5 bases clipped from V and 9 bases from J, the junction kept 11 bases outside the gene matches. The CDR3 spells CASSASFGLAGPEQFF. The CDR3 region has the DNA TGTGCCAGCAGCGCCTCTTTTGGACTAGCGGGGCCTGAGCAGTTCTTC.

CDR3 region: CASSTLTGRSYEQYV. CDR3 DNA sequence: TGTGCCAGCAGTACCCTGACAGGCCGCTCCTACGAGCAGTACGTC. V is TRBV6-5 and J is TRBJ2-7, with D possibly being TRBD1 (6 bases). Trimming stripped 5 bases from V and 0 bases from J, with 14 bases between. CDR3 length: 15 amino acids. The germline gives CDR1 MNHEY, CDR2 SVGAGI.

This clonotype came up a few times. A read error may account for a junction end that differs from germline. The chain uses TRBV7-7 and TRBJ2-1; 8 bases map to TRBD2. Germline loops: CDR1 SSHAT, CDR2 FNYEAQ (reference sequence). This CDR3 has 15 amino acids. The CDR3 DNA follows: TGTGCTAGCAGCCTCGGACTAGCCTCCTACAATGAGCAGTTCTTC. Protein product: CASSLGLASYNEQFF.

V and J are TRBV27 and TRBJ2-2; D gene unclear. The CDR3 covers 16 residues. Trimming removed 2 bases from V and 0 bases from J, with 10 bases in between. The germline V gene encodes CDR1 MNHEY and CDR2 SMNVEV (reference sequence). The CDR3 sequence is CASSLRPVANTGELFF. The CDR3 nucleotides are TGTGCCAGCAGTTTACGTCCGGTGGCGAACACCGGGGAGCTGTTTTTT.

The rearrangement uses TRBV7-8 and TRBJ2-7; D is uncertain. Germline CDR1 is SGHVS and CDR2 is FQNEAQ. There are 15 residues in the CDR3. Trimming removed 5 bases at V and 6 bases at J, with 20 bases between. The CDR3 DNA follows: TGTGCCAGCAGCCCACGAACAACTACAGCGTCCGAGCAGTACTTC. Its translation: CASSPRTTTASEQYF.

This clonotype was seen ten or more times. CDR3 region: CASSQRPLTEAFF. The DNA of the CDR3 is TGCGCCAGCAGCCAAAGGCCGCTGACTGAAGCTTTCTTT. This sequence joins TRBV4-3 and TRBJ1-1; no clear D. The germline V gene encodes CDR1 LGHNA and CDR2 YSLEER. V lost 2 bases, J lost 5 bases, and 9 bases lay in between. The CDR3 length is 13 residues.

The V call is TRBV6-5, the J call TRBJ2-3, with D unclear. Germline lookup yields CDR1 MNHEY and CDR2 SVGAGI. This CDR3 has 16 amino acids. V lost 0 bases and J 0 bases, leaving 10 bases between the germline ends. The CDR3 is CASSYSNGRSTDTQYF. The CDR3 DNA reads TGTGCCAGCAGTTACTCGAACGGACGGAGCACAGATACGCAGTATTTT.

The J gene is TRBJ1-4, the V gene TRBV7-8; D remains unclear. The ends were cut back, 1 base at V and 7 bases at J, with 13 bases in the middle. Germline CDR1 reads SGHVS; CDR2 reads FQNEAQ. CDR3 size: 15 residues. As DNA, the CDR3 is TGTGCCAGCAGCTTAGGGCCGGGCAAGGGTGAAAAACTGTTTTTT. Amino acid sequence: CASSLGPGKGEKLFF.

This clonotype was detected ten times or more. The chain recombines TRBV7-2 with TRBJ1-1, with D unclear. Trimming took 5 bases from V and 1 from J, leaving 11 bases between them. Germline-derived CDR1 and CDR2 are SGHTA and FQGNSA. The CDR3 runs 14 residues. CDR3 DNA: TGTGCCAGCAGCGTAAATCGAAGGAACACTGAAGCTTTCTTT. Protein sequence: CASSVNRRNTEAFF.

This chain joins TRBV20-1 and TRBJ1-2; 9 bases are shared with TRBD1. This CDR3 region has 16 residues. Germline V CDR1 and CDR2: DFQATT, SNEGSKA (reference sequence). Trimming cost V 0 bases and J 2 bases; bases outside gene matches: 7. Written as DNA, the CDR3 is TGCAGTGCTAGAGATCGGGACAGGGCCGTCAACTATGGCTACACCTTC. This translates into CSARDRDRAVNYGYTF.

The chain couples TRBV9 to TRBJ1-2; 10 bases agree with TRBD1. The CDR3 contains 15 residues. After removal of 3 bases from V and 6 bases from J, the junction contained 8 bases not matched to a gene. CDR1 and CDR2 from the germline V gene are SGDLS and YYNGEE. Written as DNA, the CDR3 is TGTGCCAGCAGCGCAAGACAGGGGGCTTCGGATGGCTACACCTTC. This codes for CASSARQGASDGYTF.

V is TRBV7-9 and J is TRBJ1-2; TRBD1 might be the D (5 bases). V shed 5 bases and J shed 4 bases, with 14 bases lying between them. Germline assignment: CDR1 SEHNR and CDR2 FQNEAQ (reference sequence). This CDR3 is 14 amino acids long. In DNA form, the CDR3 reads TGTGCCAGCAGCCCGACAGCGCCGACCTATGGCTACACCTTC. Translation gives CASSPTAPTYGYTF. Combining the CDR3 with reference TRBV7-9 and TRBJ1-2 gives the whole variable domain DTGVSQNPRHKITKRGQNVTFRCDPISEHNRLYWYRQTLGQGPEFLTYFQNEAQLEKSRLLSDRFSAERPKGSFSTLEIQRTEQGDSAMYLCASSPTAPTYGYTFGSGTRLTVV.

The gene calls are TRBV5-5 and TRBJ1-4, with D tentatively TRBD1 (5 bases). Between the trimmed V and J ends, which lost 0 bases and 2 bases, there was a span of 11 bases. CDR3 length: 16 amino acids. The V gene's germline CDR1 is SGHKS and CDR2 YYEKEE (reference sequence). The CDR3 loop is CASSLAGPETNEKLFF. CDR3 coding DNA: TGTGCCAGCAGCTTGGCGGGGCCAGAGACTAATGAAAAACTGTTTTTT.

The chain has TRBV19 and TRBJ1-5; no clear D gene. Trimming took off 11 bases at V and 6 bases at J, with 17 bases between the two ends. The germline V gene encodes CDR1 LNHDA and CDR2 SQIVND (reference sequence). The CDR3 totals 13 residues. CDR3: CASRPEFGQPQHF. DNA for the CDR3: TGTGCCTCCCGCCCGGAATTCGGTCAGCCCCAGCATTTT.